A single sample gave rise to the 13 T cell receptor beta chains below, sequenced in a study of T cells in Graves' hyperthyroidism and ophthalmopathy. Regions amplified from RNA transcripts were the TCR beta CDR3 regions. Initially, a first-round RT-PCR of the TCR CDR3 employed the HTBI primer set. TCRdb itself ran the multiplex PCR reads through MiXCR, one entry per CDR3 protein. The sample has some 340,000 distinct CDR3 sequences, roughly an eighth seen once; the top ten hold approximately 35%. The sequenced material came from blood. Receptor source: a middle-aged woman with Graves' ophthalmopathy.

The chain joins TRBV12-5 to TRBJ2-2, with 14 nucleotides matching TRBD2. The CDR3 is 20 residues long. The germline gives CDR1 LGHNT, CDR2 FRNRAP. The V gene end was trimmed by 3 bases and the J gene end by 4 bases; junction bases not matched to a gene: 13. CDR3 in DNA: TGTGCTAGTGGTTTTATTGCCGGGACTAGCGGGAGAGGGGTCACCGGGGAGCTGTTTTTT. This sequence encodes CASGFIAGTSGRGVTGELFF.

The J gene is TRBJ1-1, the V gene TRBV29-1; possibly TRBD1 for D (6 bases). Trimming took off 7 bases at V and 8 bases at J, with 20 bases between the two ends. The CDR3 extends over 13 amino acids. Germline V gives CDR1 SQVTM, CDR2 ANQGSEA. This CDR3 is CSARGGGAEEAFF. CDR3 bases: TGCAGCGCCCGCGGGGGGGGGGCCGAGGAAGCTTTCTTT. The whole variable domain, filled in from reference TRBV29-1 and TRBJ1-1, reads SAVISQKPSRDICQRGTSLTIQCQVDSQVTMMFWYRQQPGQSLTLIATANQGSEATYESGFVIDKFPISRPNLTFSTLTVSNMSPEDSSIYLCSARGGGAEEAFFGQGTRLTVV.

This clonotype was detected a few times. The chain couples TRBV20-1 to TRBJ2-7; TRBD1 is a possible D gene (7 bases). Deletions cut 4 bases from V and 7 bases from J, with 17 bases between. Germline V gene lookup returns CDR1 DFQATT and CDR2 SNEGSKA (reference sequence). This CDR3 spans 13 amino acids. In DNA, the CDR3 is TGCAGTGCTACCCCAGGGGGGCGGGGTGAGCAGTACTTC. Its protein product is CSATPGGRGEQYF.

This clonotype was seen repeatedly, ten times or more. The V gene is TRBV29-1, the J gene TRBJ2-1, with TRBD2 identical over 11 bases. In germline, CDR1 is SQVTM, CDR2 ANQGSEA. This CDR3 is 15 amino acids long. The chain's CDR3 is CSANIAGGPYNEQFF. The CDR3 nucleotides are TGCAGTGCCAACATAGCGGGGGGGCCGTACAATGAGCAGTTCTTC.

In this sample, this clonotype turned up a few times. This sequence may be a read error, since a much larger clone differs from it by one base. The J gene is TRBJ2-7, the V gene TRBV12-3 or TRBV12-4; 8 positions agree with TRBD2. The CDR3 contains 14 residues. This chain's CDR3 is CAGSLTSGNYEQYF. CDR3 nucleotide sequence: TGTGCCGGCAGTTTAACTAGCGGAAACTACGAGCAGTACTTC.

This clonotype was observed at least ten times. This chain links TRBV6-1 with TRBJ2-3; D not certain. The V and J ends lost 6 bases and 3 bases respectively, with 4 bases between them. The CDR3 is 11 amino acids. Germline values: CDR1 MNHNS, CDR2 SASEGT. The CDR3 here is CASRETDTQYF. Written as DNA, the CDR3 is TGTGCCAGCAGAGAAACAGATACGCAGTATTTT.

Ten or more counts support this clonotype. The chain has TRBV28 and TRBJ2-7; TRBD2 might be the D (7 bases). With 8 bases removed from V and 0 bases from J, the gap between germline ends came to 14 bases. The CDR3 loop spans 14 amino acids. Germline CDR1 is MDHEN and CDR2 is SYDVKM. CDR3 in amino acids: CASGGGGPSYEQYF. The DNA for the CDR3 is TGTGCCAGCGGGGGCGGGGGACCCTCCTACGAGCAGTACTTC. Full variable domain (remainder filled in from reference TRBV28 and TRBJ2-7): DVKVTQSSRYLVKRTGEKVFLECVQDMDHENMFWYRQDPGLGLRLIYFSYDVKMKEKGDIPEGYSVSREKKERFSLILESASTNQTSMYLCASGGGGPSYEQYFGPGTRLTVT.

This clonotype was counted at least ten times. The V call is TRBV28, the J call TRBJ1-2; tentative D call: TRBD1 (5 bases). Germline CDR1 is MDHEN and CDR2 is SYDVKM. The CDR3 has 15 amino acids. V dropped 3 bases and J dropped 0 bases, with 11 bases sitting between them. The CDR3 here is CASSFRDRANYGYTF. Here the CDR3 DNA reads TGTGCCAGCAGTTTCAGGGACCGAGCTAACTATGGCTACACCTTC.

This clonotype was detected many times. V usage is TRBV6-6 and J usage is TRBJ1-1, with D uncertain. This CDR3 region has 15 residues. Germline CDR1 MNHNY, CDR2 SVGAGI (reference sequence). Trimming left V 0 bases short and J 0 bases short, with 8 bases between. The CDR3: CASSYSISLNTEAFF. CDR3 bases: TGTGCCAGCAGTTACTCGATTTCACTGAACACTGAAGCTTTCTTT.

In this sample, this clonotype turned up many times. The V gene is TRBV24-1, the J gene TRBJ1-1; TRBD1 agrees at 8 bases. Trimming cost V 8 bases and J 1 base; bases outside gene matches: 8. This CDR3 has 15 amino acids. In germline, CDR1 is KGHDR, CDR2 SFDVKD. The CDR3 DNA sequence: TGTGCCACCACAGACCAAGACAGGGGGAACACTGAAGCTTTCTTT. Residues: CATTDQDRGNTEAFF.

This clonotype was counted ten times or more. V usage is TRBV7-2 and J usage is TRBJ2-7, with TRBD2 matching over 16 bases. CDR3 length: 17 amino acids. With V trimmed by 5 bases and J by 2 bases, 6 bases remained unmatched. Germline-derived CDR1 and CDR2 are SGHTA and FQGNSA. The CDR3 is CASSLTGTSGGAYEQYF. The CDR3, as DNA: TGTGCCAGCAGCCTAACCGGGACTAGCGGGGGGGCCTACGAGCAGTACTTC.

This chain joins TRBV28 and TRBJ2-5; no clear D gene. CDR3 length equals 14 residues. The germline CDR1 and CDR2 sequences are MDHEN and SYDVKM. V was cut by 5 bases and J by 4 bases, with 14 bases left in between. The CDR3 DNA sequence: TGTGCCAGCAGTAAGACCGGGTTTCCAGAGACCCAGTACTTC. It translates to CASSKTGFPETQYF.

This clonotype was seen repeatedly, ten times or more. The rearrangement joins TRBV7-9 to TRBJ2-7; D remains ambiguous. Per the germline V gene, CDR1 is SEHNR and CDR2 is FQNEAQ (reference sequence). Trimming removed 3 bases from V and 5 bases from J, with 8 bases in between. This CDR3 comprises 12 residues. The CDR3 DNA sequence: TGTGCCAGCAGCTTGCGAAGGGACGAGCAGTACTTC. As protein: CASSLRRDEQYF.